Each of the 23 T cell receptor beta chains below was sequenced from the same sample in a study of T cells in Graves' hyperthyroidism and ophthalmopathy. Authors of the study amplified TCR beta CDR3 regions from RNA transcripts. Initially, a first-round RT-PCR of the TCR CDR3 employed the HTBI primer set. Via MiXCR, TCRdb re-called the multiplex PCR reads, giving one row per CDR3 protein. The sample has over 300,000 distinct CDR3 sequences, approximately 15% seen once. Specimen: blood. These receptor sequences come from a woman aged 60 to 75 with Graves' hyperthyroidism.

In this sample, this clonotype turned up many times. The rearrangement uses TRBV7-2 and TRBJ2-3, with D perhaps TRBD2 (6 bases). Between the trimmed V and J ends, which lost 5 bases and 2 bases, there was a span of 14 bases. Germline lookup yields CDR1 SGHTA and CDR2 FQGNSA. The CDR3 covers 15 residues. As DNA, the CDR3 is TGTGCCAGCAGCCCGAGACTAGTTTTCACAGATACGCAGTATTTT. It translates to CASSPRLVFTDTQYF.

The rearrangement links TRBV2 to TRBJ1-1; 10 bases agree with TRBD1. The germline gives CDR1 SNHLY, CDR2 FYNNEI. This CDR3 is built from 13 residues. The J segment lost 7 bases and the V segment lost 6 bases, leaving 5 bases of the junction unmatched. DNA of the CDR3: TGTGCCAGCAGCTGGGACAGGGGTCGTGAAGCTTTCTTT. Translating gives CASSWDRGREAFF.

This clonotype was counted at least ten times. The rearrangement links TRBV20-1 to TRBJ1-2; TRBD1 matches at 7 bases. With 7 bases clipped from V and 8 bases from J, the junction kept 4 bases outside the gene matches. The V gene's germline CDR1 is DFQATT and CDR2 SNEGSKA (reference sequence). The CDR3 contains 10 residues. CDR3 sequence: CSGGGDGYTF. DNA of the CDR3: TGCAGTGGAGGGGGCGACGGCTACACCTTC.

J is TRBJ1-6 and V is TRBV4-1; D may be TRBD1 (6 bases). The CDR3 loop spans 15 amino acids. From germline, CDR1 is MGHRA and CDR2 YSYEKL. The germline V and J ends were trimmed by 0 bases and 7 bases, with 10 bases remaining between them. The CDR3 DNA is TGCGCCAGCAGCCAAGAAGGGGGTTGGAATTCACCCCTCCACTTT. It is translated as CASSQEGGWNSPLHF.

Remarks on this clonotype: Given a much more abundant clone one base away, this may be a read error. The V gene is TRBV12-3 or TRBV12-4, the J gene TRBJ2-2; D is undetermined. Trimming took 6 bases from V and 5 from J, leaving 19 bases between them. The CDR3 contains 16 residues. The CDR3 region has the DNA TGTGCCAGCAGCCGCGAGGCGGTGATGGGGACCGGGGAGCTGTTTTTT. It translates to CASSREAVMGTGELFF.

A few counts support this clonotype. The V gene is TRBV20-1, the J gene TRBJ2-3; unclear D gene. Germline-derived CDR1 and CDR2 are DFQATT and SNEGSKA (reference sequence). CDR3 length: 12 amino acids. Trimming removed 4 bases from V and 4 bases from J, with 9 bases in between. The CDR3 spells CSAIDSADTQYF. The CDR3 DNA follows: TGCAGTGCTATCGATTCGGCAGATACGCAGTATTTT.

This clonotype was seen at least ten times. V usage is TRBV2 and J usage is TRBJ1-2, with D maybe TRBD1 (5 bases). Germline loops: CDR1 SNHLY, CDR2 FYNNEI. The CDR3 totals 13 residues. V lost 4 bases and J lost 4, with 10 bases in between. CDR3 amino acids: CASSAGTGYGYTF. The CDR3 DNA reads TGTGCCAGCAGTGCCGGGACCGGCTATGGCTACACCTTC.

The chain combines TRBV11-2 with TRBJ2-7; 8 nucleotides align to TRBD2. From germline, CDR1 is SGHAT and CDR2 FQNNGV. This CDR3 has 12 amino acids. The junction had 3 bases not matched to a gene; V was cut back by 5 bases and J by 6 bases. CDR3 nucleotides: TGTGCCAGCAGCCCCGGGACTAGCGAGCAGTACTTC. It is translated as CASSPGTSEQYF.

This clonotype showed up many times. The genes are TRBV2 and TRBJ2-7; no clear D gene. Germline V gene lookup returns CDR1 SNHLY and CDR2 FYNNEI. The V and J ends lost 5 bases and 2 bases respectively, with 10 bases between them. The CDR3 length is 13 residues. The CDR3 sequence: CASSPDIPYEQYF. Written as DNA, the CDR3 is TGTGCCAGCAGTCCAGACATTCCCTACGAGCAGTACTTC.

This clonotype was counted many times. The chain couples TRBV20-1 to TRBJ2-1, with 7 nucleotides matching TRBD2. The V and J ends lost 7 bases and 4 bases, in that order; junction bases with no gene match: 10. The CDR3 extends over 14 amino acids. Germline V gene lookup returns CDR1 DFQATT and CDR2 SNEGSKA (reference sequence). CDR3 in DNA: TGCAGTGGCTCCGGACGCGGGAGTTACAATGAGCAGTTCTTC. Translating gives CSGSGRGSYNEQFF.

This clonotype was found a few times. The rearrangement links TRBV28 to TRBJ1-3; D gene unclear. V was clipped by 6 bases and J by 0 bases, with 18 bases between them. The germline V gene has CDR1 MDHEN and CDR2 SYDVKM. There are 17 residues in the CDR3. The CDR3 coding sequence is TGTGCCAGCAGCCACCCCCTACGACGGTCCTCTGGAAACACCATATATTTT. Translated: CASSHPLRRSSGNTIYF.

This chain uses TRBV5-1 with TRBJ1-2; a weak D match, TRBD1 (6 bases). CDR3 length equals 14 residues. Germline V lookup: CDR1 SGHRS, CDR2 YFSETQ. The V end lost 0 bases, the J end lost 10 bases, and 16 bases lay between the germline ends. In DNA form, the CDR3 reads TGCGCCAGCAGCTTGGAACAGGGATGCCGGTCCTACACCTTC. Protein product: CASSLEQGCRSYTF.

Ten or more counts support this clonotype. The V gene is TRBV10-3, the J gene TRBJ2-3, with a tentative D call TRBD2 (6 bases). The CDR3 length is 13 residues. With 2 bases removed from V and 5 bases from J, the gap between germline ends came to 8 bases. The germline V gene has CDR1 ENHRY and CDR2 SYGVKD. The CDR3 sequence is CAISERGGDTQYF. CDR3 coding DNA: TGTGCCATCAGTGAGAGGGGAGGAGATACGCAGTATTTT.

Concerning this clonotype: A clone one base away is much larger, so this may be a read error. This chain connects TRBV12-3 or TRBV12-4 to TRBJ1-5; D remains unclear. CDR3 length: 13 residues. V lost 6 bases to trimming and J lost 11 bases, with 17 bases between them. The CDR3 spells CASREAGKQSQHF. The DNA of the CDR3 is TGTGCCAGCAGAGAAGCTGGGAAACAGTCCCAGCATTTT.

This clonotype was seen a handful of times. This chain connects TRBV6-1 to TRBJ2-7; TRBD1 is a possible D gene (5 bases). V was pared by 8 bases and J by 6 bases, with 17 bases between. The CDR3 contains 13 residues. From germline, CDR1 is MNHNS and CDR2 SASEGT. The CDR3 sequence: CASPNPPTVEQYF. Written as DNA, the CDR3 is TGTGCCAGCCCTAACCCTCCGACAGTCGAGCAGTACTTC.

In this sample, this clonotype turned up many times. The rearrangement links TRBV11-3 to TRBJ1-1; maybe TRBD1 (5 bases). Germline CDR1 SGHNT, CDR2 YENEEA. The ends were cut back, 5 bases at V and 4 bases at J, with 14 bases in the middle. The CDR3 has 14 residues. This CDR3 is CASSPIDGGTEAFF. The CDR3 coding sequence is TGTGCCAGCAGCCCCATAGACGGGGGCACTGAAGCTTTCTTT.

This clonotype has ten or more counts. The chain employs TRBV3-1 and TRBJ2-7; D is possibly TRBD2 (6 bases). Germline V CDR1 and CDR2: LGHDT, YNNKEL (reference sequence). Trimming removed 3 bases from V and 5 bases from J, with 14 bases in between. The CDR3 contains 14 residues. CDR3 loop: CASSQRDWADEQYF. Here the CDR3 DNA reads TGTGCCAGCAGCCAGCGGGACTGGGCGGACGAGCAGTACTTC.

This clonotype was detected many times. This chain's CDR3 is CATSDPGLATDETQYF. CDR3 coding DNA: TGTGCCACCAGTGACCCCGGGCTAGCGACGGATGAGACCCAGTACTTC. The V gene is TRBV24-1, the J gene TRBJ2-5, with D tentatively TRBD2 (6 bases). Trimming took 4 bases from V and 5 from J, leaving 19 bases between them. Germline CDR1 reads KGHDR; CDR2 reads SFDVKD. There are 16 residues in the CDR3.

In its sample, this clonotype was seen many times. This chain links TRBV29-1 with TRBJ2-3; D ambiguous. V gave up 2 bases and J gave up 1 base, with 4 bases separating them. The CDR3 is 12 residues long. The germline V gene has CDR1 SQVTM and CDR2 ANQGSEA. Here the CDR3 reads CSVERGTDTQYF. The CDR3, as DNA: TGCAGCGTTGAACGCGGCACAGATACGCAGTATTTT.

This rearrangement joins TRBV9 to TRBJ2-7; D unclear. This CDR3 spans 14 amino acids. The germline gives CDR1 SGDLS, CDR2 YYNGEE. Trimming took off 4 bases at V and 1 base at J, with 12 bases between the two ends. CDR3 bases: TGTGCCAGCAGCAGGTCCCCCGGGTCCTACGAGCAGTACTTC. It yields the protein CASSRSPGSYEQYF.

Many counts were recorded for this clonotype. CDR3 sequence: CASKRDGEYEQYF. The CDR3 DNA reads as TGTGCCAGCAAGAGGGACGGCGAGTACGAGCAGTACTTC. The chain is built from TRBV12-3 or TRBV12-4 and TRBJ2-7; D may be TRBD1 or TRBD2 (5 bases each). The CDR3 extends over 13 amino acids. V was pared by 7 bases and J by 4 bases, with 14 bases between.

This clonotype has a count of ten or more. The chain couples TRBV20-1 to TRBJ2-1; 8 bases align to TRBD2. CDR3 size: 17 residues. The J segment lost 3 bases and the V segment lost 4 bases, leaving 14 bases of the junction unmatched. CDR1 and CDR2 (germline): DFQATT, SNEGSKA (reference sequence). DNA of the CDR3: TGCAGTGCTACCTCGAGCGTTGGGACTAGGTACTACAATGAGCAGTTCTTC. As protein: CSATSSVGTRYYNEQFF.

The sample holds many counts of this clonotype. The J gene is TRBJ1-6, the V gene TRBV27; possibly TRBD1 for D (6 bases). Per germline, CDR1 MNHEY and CDR2 SMNVEV (reference sequence). CDR3 size: 16 residues. V lost 6 bases, J lost 0 bases, and 12 bases lay in between. The chain's CDR3 is CASSLTGHSYNSPLHF. As DNA, the CDR3 is TGTGCCAGCAGCTTGACAGGCCACTCCTATAATTCACCCCTCCACTTT.